The 30 T cell receptor beta chains below come from one sample, sequenced in a study of spatial heterogeneity in lung cancer. Time point meaning: sample taken at primary tumor resection. Study-wide points: Tracking of tumor mutation counts was seen in expanded intratumoral alpha and beta TCR counts.

TCRdb reprocessed the 5' RACE reads with MiXCR, giving one entry per CDR3 protein. Of 15,000 to 20,000 distinct CDR3 sequences in the sample, 7% to 8% were seen once. For these receptors, no antigen is known. Sequencing used lung tumor tissue, obtained at surgery. Source of these receptors: a female donor with early-stage non-small cell lung cancer.

The chain couples TRBV6-2 or TRBV6-3 to TRBJ2-1; 9 positions agree with TRBD1. The CDR3 spans 15 residues. With V trimmed by 2 bases and J by 3 bases, 2 bases remained unmatched. From germline, CDR1 is MNHEY and CDR2 SVGEGT. This chain's CDR3 is CASSYRQGGYNEQFF. CDR3 sequence (DNA): TGTGCCAGCAGTTACCGACAGGGGGGCTACAATGAGCAGTTCTTC.

This clonotype was picked up many times. This sequence joins TRBV5-1 and TRBJ2-7, with 11 nucleotides matching TRBD1. The germline CDR1 and CDR2 sequences are SGHRS and YFSETQ. Germline trimming cut 4 bases from V and 6 bases from J; bases unmatched to any gene: 6. The CDR3 sequence is 14 residues long. This chain's CDR3 is CASSVGQGVPEQYF. The CDR3 DNA follows: TGCGCCAGCAGCGTGGGACAGGGGGTTCCCGAGCAGTACTTC. The full variable domain, completed using reference TRBV5-1 and TRBJ2-7, is KAGVTQTPRYLIKTRGQQVTLSCSPISGHRSVSWYQQTPGQGLQFLFEYFSETQRNKGNFPGRFSGRQFSNSRSEMNVSTLELGDSALYLCASSVGQGVPEQYFGPGTRLTVT.

This clonotype was seen a handful of times. The V and J genes are TRBV7-2 and TRBJ1-6; 9 positions match TRBD1. The ends lost 4 bases at V and 7 bases at J; junction bases unmatched: 5. This CDR3 is 15 amino acids long. Germline lookup yields CDR1 SGHTA and CDR2 FQGNSA. CDR3 coding DNA: TGTGCCAGCAGCTCGACAGGGGGTTGGAATTCACCCCTCCACTTT. Translation: CASSSTGGWNSPLHF.

This clonotype has just a few counts. This chain joins TRBV20-1 and TRBJ2-3; TRBD1 matches at 8 bases. This CDR3 has 12 residues. Germline assignment: CDR1 DFQATT and CDR2 SNEGSKA (reference sequence). V was pared by 4 bases and J by 4 bases, with 1 base of the junction left unmatched. The CDR3, as DNA: TGCAGTGCTAAACAGGGGGCAGATACGCAGTATTTT. This translates into CSAKQGADTQYF.

V and J are TRBV10-3 and TRBJ2-7, with 10 bases matching TRBD1. The J segment lost 1 base and the V segment lost 7 bases, leaving 4 bases of the junction unmatched. From germline, CDR1 is ENHRY and CDR2 SYGVKD. This CDR3 region has 14 residues. The CDR3 loop reads CAINPGQGSYEQYF. The CDR3 region has the DNA TGTGCCATCAATCCGGGACAGGGGTCCTACGAGCAGTACTTC.

This clonotype was found many times. CDR3: CASTLLQAASEKLFF. Written as DNA, the CDR3 is TGTGCCAGCACCCTTCTACAGGCAGCTAGTGAAAAACTGTTTTTT. The gene calls are TRBV28 and TRBJ1-4; the D gene is possibly TRBD1 (5 bases). Trimming left V 7 bases short and J 7 bases short, with 19 bases between. Germline V lookup: CDR1 MDHEN, CDR2 SYDVKM. The CDR3 contains 15 residues.

This clonotype has just a few counts. The V gene is TRBV12-3 or TRBV12-4, the J gene TRBJ1-4; D is possibly TRBD1 (6 bases). Trimming removed 3 bases from V and 5 bases from J, with 16 bases in between. The CDR3 spans 16 residues. The CDR3 protein is CASSFDFGQKNEKLFF. The DNA for the CDR3 is TGTGCCAGCAGTTTTGATTTCGGACAGAAAAATGAAAAACTGTTTTTT.

This clonotype was detected many times. V usage is TRBV11-2 and J usage is TRBJ2-5, with 9 bases lining up with TRBD2. CDR1 is SGHAT, CDR2 FQNNGV, per germline. The CDR3 extends over 14 amino acids. Trimming removed 5 bases from V and 2 bases from J; junction bases left unmatched: 3. Here the CDR3 reads CASSTAGGQETQYF. DNA of the CDR3: TGTGCCAGCAGCACCGCGGGGGGGCAAGAGACCCAGTACTTC.

The rearrangement links TRBV7-2 to TRBJ2-3; D possibly corresponds to TRBD2 (6 bases). Trimming left V 4 bases short and J 8 bases short, with 13 bases between. Germline V gene lookup returns CDR1 SGHTA and CDR2 FQGNSA. The length of the CDR3 is 13 residues. DNA of the CDR3: TGTGCCAGCAGCTGGCGGGACGCCAGTACGCAGTATTTT. As protein: CASSWRDASTQYF. The full variable domain, completed using reference TRBV7-2 and TRBJ2-3, is GAGVSQSPSNKVTEKGKDVELRCDPISGHTALYWYRQSLGQGLEFLIYFQGNSAPDKSGLPSDRFSAERTGGSVSTLTIQRTQQEDSAVYLCASSWRDASTQYFGPGTRLTVL.

At least ten counts were recorded for this clonotype. V is TRBV7-2 and J is TRBJ2-7; D may be TRBD2 (6 bases). Trimming removed 3 bases at V and 7 bases at J, with 13 bases between. This CDR3 comprises 13 residues. The V gene's germline CDR1 is SGHTA and CDR2 FQGNSA. The CDR3 here is CASSFPGVGEQYF. CDR3 sequence (DNA): TGTGCCAGCAGCTTCCCGGGGGTAGGGGAGCAGTACTTC.

The genes are TRBV29-1 and TRBJ2-1; D not certain. This CDR3 comprises 12 residues. Deletions cut 0 bases from V and 3 bases from J, with 3 bases between. Looked up from germline, CDR1 is SQVTM and CDR2 is ANQGSEA. CDR3 bases: TGCAGCGTTGAAGAGGTCTACAATGAGCAGTTCTTC. This sequence encodes CSVEEVYNEQFF.

This clonotype has only a few counts. CDR3 protein: CASSYEWDRESHEQYF. DNA of the CDR3: TGTGCCAGCAGTTACGAATGGGACAGGGAAAGCCACGAGCAGTACTTC. This rearrangement joins TRBV6-6 to TRBJ2-7, with 9 bases that match TRBD1. With 2 bases clipped from V and 5 bases from J, the junction kept 10 bases outside the gene matches. The CDR3 has 16 amino acids. Germline CDR1 and CDR2: MNHNY and SVGAGI (reference sequence).

This clonotype was counted many times. The chain employs TRBV20-1 and TRBJ1-1; D gene unclear. The CDR3 consists of 15 residues. CDR1 is DFQATT and CDR2 is SNEGSKA in the germline V gene (reference sequence). V was cut by 5 bases and J by 0 bases, with 16 bases left in between. The CDR3 protein is CSALLGGSLNTEAFF. For the CDR3, the DNA is TGCAGTGCTTTATTAGGAGGGAGTTTGAACACTGAAGCTTTCTTT.

This clonotype qualifies as medium-sized. The chain is built from TRBV10-1 and TRBJ1-5, with 9 nucleotides matching TRBD1. The V gene's germline CDR1 is WNHNN and CDR2 SYGVQD (reference sequence). This CDR3 has 15 residues. V shed 5 bases and J 5 bases; nucleotides not matched to a gene: 7. CDR3 coding DNA: TGCGCCAGCAGTACCGCCGGGACAGGGCATCAGCCCCAGCATTTT. As protein: CASSTAGTGHQPQHF.

V is TRBV9 and J is TRBJ2-1, with no clear D. The CDR3 has 13 amino acids. V shed 0 bases and J shed 6 bases, with 7 bases lying between them. The germline gives CDR1 SGDLS, CDR2 YYNGEE. The CDR3 sequence: CASSVDLGNEQFF. CDR3 nucleotides: TGTGCCAGCAGCGTAGACTTGGGCAATGAGCAGTTCTTC.

The V and J genes are TRBV5-4 and TRBJ1-6, with D possibly matching TRBD1 (5 bases). Germline V CDR1 and CDR2: SGHNT, YYREEE (reference sequence). The ends were cut back, 3 bases at V and 8 bases at J, with 9 bases in the middle. This CDR3 region has 13 residues. CDR3 coding DNA: TGTGCCAGCAGCTCCCCGGGGGATTCACCCCTCCACTTT. It encodes CASSSPGDSPLHF.

This clonotype was found many times. V gene TRBV4-3 combines with J gene TRBJ2-6; TRBD1 matches 7 bases. In germline, CDR1 is LGHNA, CDR2 YSLEER. The J segment lost 3 bases and the V segment lost 0 bases, leaving 11 bases of the junction unmatched. The CDR3 extends over 19 amino acids. CDR3 DNA sequence: TGCGCCAGCAGCCAAGATCTGGGGAGACAGGGTAGTGGGGCCAACGTCCTGACTTTC. Translation gives CASSQDLGRQGSGANVLTF.

This clonotype was counted only a few times. This chain uses TRBV3-1 with TRBJ2-1; D possibly corresponds to TRBD2 (5 bases). Trimming left V 1 base short and J 5 bases short, with 12 bases between. This CDR3 comprises 15 residues. Per the germline V gene, CDR1 is LGHDT and CDR2 is YNNKEL (reference sequence). DNA of the CDR3: TGTGCCAGCAGCCAAGTCTATGACGGGGACAATGAGCAGTTCTTC. Amino acids: CASSQVYDGDNEQFF.

This clonotype appeared many times. This chain connects TRBV7-6 to TRBJ1-6; perhaps TRBD1 as D (5 bases). V lost 0 bases to trimming and J lost 6 bases, with 12 bases between them. Germline assignment: CDR1 SGHVS and CDR2 FNYEAQ. This CDR3 contains 16 residues. The CDR3: CASSLAGPGTNSPLHF. The DNA of the CDR3 is TGTGCCAGCAGCTTAGCGGGGCCGGGGACTAATTCACCCCTCCACTTT.

This clonotype has ten or more counts. V is TRBV7-2 and J is TRBJ1-3, with D possibly TRBD1 on 5 matching bases. The CDR3 totals 14 residues. The V gene lost 6 bases and the J gene lost 1 base, with 10 bases spanning the gap. CDR1 and CDR2 (germline): SGHTA, FQGNSA. The CDR3 bases are TGTGCCAGCAGGGCTGGGGGATCTGGAAACACCATATATTTT. Translated: CASRAGGSGNTIYF.

This clonotype showed up many times. The rearrangement uses TRBV6-2 or TRBV6-3 and TRBJ2-3; D not certain. Looked up from germline, CDR1 is MNHEY and CDR2 is SVGEGT. Between the trimmed V and J ends, which lost 7 bases and 3 bases, there was a span of 11 bases. The CDR3 length is 13 residues. CDR3 DNA sequence: TGTGCCAGCATGCCCGGACGAACAGATACGCAGTATTTT. The encoded protein is CASMPGRTDTQYF.

By sample share, this clonotype is medium-sized. The chain recombines TRBV7-6 with TRBJ2-5; D remains unclear. V was cut by 5 bases and J by 1 base, with 17 bases left in between. The CDR3 extends over 16 amino acids. Per germline, CDR1 SGHVS and CDR2 FNYEAQ. The CDR3 loop reads CASSPAWVLTQETQYF. CDR3 nucleotide sequence: TGTGCCAGCAGCCCAGCATGGGTTCTCACCCAAGAGACCCAGTACTTC.

This clonotype was seen ten or more times. V gene TRBV5-1 combines with J gene TRBJ1-2; no clear D. Trimming removed 0 bases from V and 8 bases from J, with 11 bases in between. The germline V gene has CDR1 SGHRS and CDR2 YFSETQ. This CDR3 contains 13 residues. The CDR3 DNA is TGCGCCAGCAGCTTGGGCAGCGGAGAAGGCTACACCTTC. Translating it yields CASSLGSGEGYTF. Variable domain in full (rest from reference TRBV5-1 and TRBJ1-2): KAGVTQTPRYLIKTRGQQVTLSCSPISGHRSVSWYQQTPGQGLQFLFEYFSETQRNKGNFPGRFSGRQFSNSRSEMNVSTLELGDSALYLCASSLGSGEGYTFGSGTRLTVV.

This clonotype was picked up a small number of times. The chain uses TRBV18 and TRBJ1-1, with D possibly matching TRBD1 (6 bases). CDR1 and CDR2 (germline): KGHSH, LQKENI. Between the trimmed V and J ends, which lost 2 bases and 1 base, there was a span of 14 bases. The CDR3 spans 16 residues. CDR3: CASSPSLLGANTEAFF. CDR3 DNA sequence: TGTGCCAGCTCACCATCTCTCTTGGGGGCGAACACTGAAGCTTTCTTT.

This clonotype appeared many times. This chain links TRBV28 with TRBJ1-2, with unresolved D. The germline CDR1 and CDR2 sequences are MDHEN and SYDVKM. Trimming shortened V by 2 bases and J by 3 bases, and 4 bases separated the two germline ends. This CDR3 contains 12 residues. CDR3 in amino acids: CASSLEDYGYTF. Here the CDR3 DNA reads TGTGCCAGCAGTTTAGAGGACTATGGCTACACCTTC.

CDR3 residues: CASNSKGTGQPQHF. CDR3 in DNA: TGTGCCAGCAACTCAAAGGGGACGGGACAGCCCCAGCATTTT. The gene calls are TRBV13 and TRBJ1-5; the D gene is possibly TRBD1 (5 bases). This CDR3 is built from 14 residues. The V end lost 7 bases, the J end lost 7 bases, and 17 bases lay between the germline ends. Germline assignment: CDR1 PRHDT and CDR2 FYEKMQ (reference sequence).

This clonotype was seen a few times. The chain uses TRBV7-2 and TRBJ2-5; possible D gene TRBD2, 7 bases. Trimming took 0 bases from V and 5 from J, leaving 10 bases between them. The length of the CDR3 is 14 residues. The germline CDR1 and CDR2 sequences are SGHTA and FQGNSA. The CDR3, as DNA: TGTGCCAGCAGCTTAGCGGGGGGGCCGGAGACCCAGTACTTC. Residues: CASSLAGGPETQYF.

The chain has TRBV9 and TRBJ1-1; D remains ambiguous. The CDR3 is 15 amino acids. The germline CDR1 and CDR2 sequences are SGDLS and YYNGEE. Trimming left V 0 bases short and J 1 base short, with 10 bases between. The chain's CDR3 is CASSVVPEPNTEAFF. The DNA for the CDR3 is TGTGCCAGCAGCGTAGTACCGGAACCGAACACTGAAGCTTTCTTT.

This clonotype was observed at least ten times. The rearrangement uses TRBV5-1 and TRBJ2-5; unclear D gene. CDR3 length equals 11 residues. Germline V gene lookup returns CDR1 SGHRS and CDR2 YFSETQ. Between the trimmed V and J ends, which lost 4 bases and 1 base, there was a span of 2 bases. CDR3 nucleotides: TGCGCCAGCAGCATCCAAGAGACCCAGTACTTC. Amino acid sequence: CASSIQETQYF.

This clonotype was seen many times. This chain joins TRBV29-1 and TRBJ1-4; D is unresolved. This CDR3 has 11 residues. Germline CDR1 and CDR2: SQVTM and ANQGSEA. V lost 3 bases, J lost 7 bases, and 6 bases lay in between. The CDR3 loop reads CSVEGGEKLFF. The CDR3 region has the DNA TGCAGCGTTGAGGGAGGTGAAAAACTGTTTTTT.